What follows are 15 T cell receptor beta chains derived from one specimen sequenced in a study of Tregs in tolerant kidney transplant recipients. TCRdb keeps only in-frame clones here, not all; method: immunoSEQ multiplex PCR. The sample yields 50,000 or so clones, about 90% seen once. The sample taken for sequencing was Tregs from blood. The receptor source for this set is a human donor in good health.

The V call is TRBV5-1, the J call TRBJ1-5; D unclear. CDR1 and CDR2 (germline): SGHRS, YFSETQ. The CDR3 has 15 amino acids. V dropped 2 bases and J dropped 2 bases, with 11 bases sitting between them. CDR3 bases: TGCGCCAGCAGCTTCTCGGGTGGGGGCAATCAGCCCCAGCATTTT. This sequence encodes CASSFSGGGNQPQHF.

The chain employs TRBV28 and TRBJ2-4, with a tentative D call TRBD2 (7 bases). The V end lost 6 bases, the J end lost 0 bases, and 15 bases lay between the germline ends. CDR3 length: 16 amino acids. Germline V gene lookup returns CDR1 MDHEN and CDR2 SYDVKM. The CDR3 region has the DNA TGTGCCAGCAGCCTAGGGGGGGCAATAGCCAAAAACATTCAGTACTTC. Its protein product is CASSLGGAIAKNIQYF.

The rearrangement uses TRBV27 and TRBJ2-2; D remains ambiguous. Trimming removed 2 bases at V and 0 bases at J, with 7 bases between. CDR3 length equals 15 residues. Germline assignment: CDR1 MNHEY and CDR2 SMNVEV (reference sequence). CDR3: CASSLRLPNTGELFF. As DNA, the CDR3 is TGTGCCAGCAGTTTAAGACTGCCGAACACCGGGGAGCTGTTTTTT.

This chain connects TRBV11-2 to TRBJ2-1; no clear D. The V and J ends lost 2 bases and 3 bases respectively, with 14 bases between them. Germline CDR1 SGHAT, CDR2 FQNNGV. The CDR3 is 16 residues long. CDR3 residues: CASSLWIQADYNEQFF. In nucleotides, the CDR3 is TGTGCCAGCAGCTTATGGATCCAGGCCGACTACAATGAGCAGTTCTTC.

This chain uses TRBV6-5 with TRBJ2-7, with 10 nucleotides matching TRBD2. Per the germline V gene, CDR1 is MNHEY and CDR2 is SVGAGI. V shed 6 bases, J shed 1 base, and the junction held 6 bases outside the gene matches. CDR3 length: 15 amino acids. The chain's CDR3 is CASSSGLAVSYEQYF. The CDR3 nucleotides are TGTGCCAGCAGCTCTGGACTAGCGGTATCCTACGAGCAGTACTTC.

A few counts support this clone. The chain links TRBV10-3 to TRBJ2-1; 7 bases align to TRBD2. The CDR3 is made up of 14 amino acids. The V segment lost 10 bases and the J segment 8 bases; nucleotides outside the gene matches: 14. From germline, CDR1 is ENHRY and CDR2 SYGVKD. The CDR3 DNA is TGTGCCACAGGTCGGACTAGGAGGTTGTATGAGCAGTTCTTC. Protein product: CATGRTRRLYEQFF.

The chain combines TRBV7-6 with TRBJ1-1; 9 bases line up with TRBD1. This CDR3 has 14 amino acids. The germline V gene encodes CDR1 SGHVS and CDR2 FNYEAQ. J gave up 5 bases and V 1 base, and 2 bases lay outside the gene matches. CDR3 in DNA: TGTGCCAGCAGCTTAGGGACAGGGGCGACTGAAGCTTTCTTT. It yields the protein CASSLGTGATEAFF.

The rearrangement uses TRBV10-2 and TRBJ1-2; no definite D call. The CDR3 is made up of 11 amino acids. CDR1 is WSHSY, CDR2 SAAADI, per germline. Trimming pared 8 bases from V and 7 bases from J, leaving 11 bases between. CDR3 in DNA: TGCGCCAGCGTGGGGTTGGGTGGCTACACCTTC. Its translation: CASVGLGGYTF.

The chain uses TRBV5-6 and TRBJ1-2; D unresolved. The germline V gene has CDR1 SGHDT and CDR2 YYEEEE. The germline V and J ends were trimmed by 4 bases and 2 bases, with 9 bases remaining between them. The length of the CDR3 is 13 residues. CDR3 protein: CASSKTTNYGYTF. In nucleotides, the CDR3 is TGTGCCAGCAGCAAGACAACGAACTATGGCTACACCTTC.

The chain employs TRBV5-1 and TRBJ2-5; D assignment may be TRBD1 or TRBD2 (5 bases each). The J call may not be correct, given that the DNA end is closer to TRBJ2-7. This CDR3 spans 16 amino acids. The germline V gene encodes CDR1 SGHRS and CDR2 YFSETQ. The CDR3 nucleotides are TGCGCCAGCAGCTTGGGGTACCGGGACGGAAACTACGAGCAGTACTTC. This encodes CASSLGYRDGNYEQYF.

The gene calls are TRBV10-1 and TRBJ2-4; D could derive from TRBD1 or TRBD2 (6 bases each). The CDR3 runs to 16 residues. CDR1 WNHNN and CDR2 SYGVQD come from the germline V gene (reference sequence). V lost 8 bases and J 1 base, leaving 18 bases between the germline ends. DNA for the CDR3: TGCGCCAGCCTTTACCACCGGAGGGGGGCCAAAAACATTCAGTACTTC. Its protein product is CASLYHRRGAKNIQYF.

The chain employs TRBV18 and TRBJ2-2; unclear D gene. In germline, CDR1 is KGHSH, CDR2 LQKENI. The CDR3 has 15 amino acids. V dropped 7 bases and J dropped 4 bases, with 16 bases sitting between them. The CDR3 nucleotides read TGTGCCAGCTTCCCGGTGGTCGCCGGCACCGGGGAGCTGTTTTTT. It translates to CASFPVVAGTGELFF.

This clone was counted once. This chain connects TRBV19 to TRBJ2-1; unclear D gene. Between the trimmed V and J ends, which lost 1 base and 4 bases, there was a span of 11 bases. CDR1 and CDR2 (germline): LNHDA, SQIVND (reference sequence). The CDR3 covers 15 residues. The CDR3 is CASSIGPSGYNEQFF. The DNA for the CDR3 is TGTGCCAGTAGTATAGGACCCTCAGGTTACAATGAGCAGTTCTTC.

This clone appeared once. DNA for the CDR3: TGCGCCAGCAGCTTGGATCGGGGGTTAGGCGGGGAGCTGTTTTTT. As protein: CASSLDRGLGGELFF. The V and J genes are TRBV5-1 and TRBJ2-2; possible D gene TRBD2, 6 bases. Trimming left V 0 bases short and J 7 bases short, with 13 bases between. CDR1 is SGHRS and CDR2 is YFSETQ in the germline V gene. The CDR3 sequence is 15 residues long. Complete variable domain (other parts from reference TRBV5-1 and TRBJ2-2): KAGVTQTPRYLIKTRGQQVTLSCSPISGHRSVSWYQQTPGQGLQFLFEYFSETQRNKGNFPGRFSGRQFSNSRSEMNVSTLELGDSALYLCASSLDRGLGGELFFGEGSRLTVL.

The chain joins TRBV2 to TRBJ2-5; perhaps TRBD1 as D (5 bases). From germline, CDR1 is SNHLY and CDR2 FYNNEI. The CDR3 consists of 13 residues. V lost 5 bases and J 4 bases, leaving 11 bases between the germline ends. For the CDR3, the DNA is TGTGCCAGCAGTTCTCAGGGTCGAGAGACCCAGTACTTC. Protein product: CASSSQGRETQYF.